These T cell receptor beta chains were read from a single sample in a study of PD-1 blockade in classical Hodgkin lymphoma. The table came from immunoSEQ multiplex PCR; TCRdb's copy has only in-frame clones and leaves some out. The table includes some 4,500 clones, 77% detected once. The specimen comprised CD8+ T cells from blood, sampled at baseline. These receptors originate from a human donor with classical Hodgkin lymphoma. CDR3s include the opening cysteine and the closing phenylalanine or tryptophan. The D gene is left open where the match is weak. For some rows the clone size is stated as once, few or many, or as a class when expanded; others skip it.

CDR3 protein	CDR3 DNA	D gene	J gene	V gene	clone size
CAFSLSSNTGELFF	TGTGCCTTCTCCCTGAGTTCGAACACCGGGGAGCTGTTTTTT	-	TRBJ2-2	TRBV5-6	once
CASSQEGQGNEKLFF	TGCGCCAGCAGTCAAGAGGGACAGGGAAATGAAAAACTGTTTTTT	TRBD1	TRBJ1-4	TRBV23-1	-
CASSSREQGGIYEQYF	TGTGCCAGCAGCTCCCGGGAGCAGGGGGGGATTTACGAGCAGTACTTC	-	TRBJ2-7	TRBV7-9	-
CASSNPNSPLHF	TGTGCCAGTAGTAATCCTAATTCACCCCTCCACTTT	-	TRBJ1-6	TRBV19	-
CASSSLAGARNEQFF	TGTGCCAGCAGCTCACTAGCGGGAGCTAGGAATGAGCAGTTCTTC	TRBD2	TRBJ2-1	TRBV7-9	-
CASSYEAGSSYEQYF	TGTGCCAGCAGCTATGAGGCAGGGAGTTCCTACGAGCAGTACTTC	-	TRBJ2-7	TRBV7-6	-
CASRNPLSGRASGELFF	TGTGCCAGTAGGAACCCTCTTAGCGGGAGGGCCTCTGGGGAGCTGTTTTTT	TRBD2	TRBJ2-2	TRBV19	-
CASSLGDRRRNTF	TGTGCCAGCAGCTTGGGGGACAGGAGAAGGAACACCTTC	TRBD1	TRBJ1-2	TRBV5-4	-
CASSIGGSNQPQHF	TGTGCCAGCAGTATAGGGGGATCCAATCAGCCCCAGCATTTT	-	TRBJ1-5	TRBV6-5	-
CASSGRTGEGELFF	TGTGCCAGCAGCGGAAGGACAGGGGAGGGGGAGCTGTTTTTT	TRBD1	TRBJ2-2	TRBV9	-
CASSVDGSRQPQHF	TGTGCCAGCAGCGTAGACGGTTCTCGGCAGCCCCAGCATTTT	-	TRBJ1-5	TRBV9	few
CASSFLLDREVGAFF	TGTGCCAGTAGTTTTCTCCTCGACAGGGAAGTGGGTGCTTTCTTT	TRBD1	TRBJ1-1	TRBV19	-
CASSPDRADTQYF	TGTGCCAGCTCACCAGACCGGGCAGATACGCAGTATTTT	-	TRBJ2-3	TRBV18	-
CASSVKPGHSQETQYF	TGTGCCAGCAGCGTGAAACCAGGGCATTCGCAAGAGACCCAGTACTTC	-	TRBJ2-5	TRBV13	-
CASSPSLAGGADTQYF	TGTGCCAGCAGCCCAAGCTTGGCAGGGGGCGCGGATACGCAGTATTTT	TRBD1	TRBJ2-3	TRBV9	few
CASSSTVYEQYF	TGTGCCAGCAGTTCGACGGTGTACGAGCAGTACTTC	-	TRBJ2-7	TRBV13	medium-sized
CASSYTGIEAFF	TGTGCCAGCAGCTATACGGGGATTGAAGCTTTCTTT	-	TRBJ1-1	TRBV7-6	-
CASSLGVANTGELFF	TGTGCCAGCAGCTTAGGGGTAGCGAACACCGGGGAGCTGTTTTTT	-	TRBJ2-2	TRBV7-6	-
CASSLGQGGWTEAFF	TGTGCCAGCAGCTTAGGTCAGGGCGGGTGGACTGAAGCTTTCTTT	-	TRBJ1-1	TRBV11-1	once
CASSSRTGPQETQYF	TGTGCCAGCAGCTCCCGGACAGGCCCCCAAGAGACCCAGTACTTC	TRBD1	TRBJ2-5	TRBV7-6	few
CASTQWRTQYF	TGTGCCAGCACCCAGTGGAGAACGCAGTATTTT	-	TRBJ2-3	TRBV2	once
CASSSSPWGGNQPQHF	TGTGCCAGCAGCTCCAGCCCGTGGGGGGGGAATCAGCCCCAGCATTTT	-	TRBJ1-5	TRBV5-5	-
CASSASGALFEAFF	TGTGCCAGCAGCGCCTCAGGGGCTCTCTTTGAAGCTTTCTTT	-	TRBJ1-1	TRBV9	-
CASSLEVGVAYEQYF	TGTGCCAGCAGCTTGGAAGTAGGCGTCGCCTACGAGCAGTACTTC	-	TRBJ2-7	TRBV5-6	-
CASSPSGVPGETQYF	TGTGCCAGCAGCCCATCGGGAGTTCCGGGAGAGACCCAGTACTTC	-	TRBJ2-5	TRBV5-8	once
CASKRDLNTEAFF	TGTGCCAGCAAACGAGACCTGAACACTGAAGCTTTCTTT	-	TRBJ1-1	TRBV5-5	-
CASSEGQGYNQPQHF	TGTGCCAGCAGTGAAGGGCAGGGGTACAATCAGCCCCAGCATTTT	-	TRBJ1-5	TRBV2	-
CASSIGGGTYEQYF	TGTGCCAGTAGTATAGGAGGGGGGACCTACGAGCAGTACTTC	-	TRBJ2-7	TRBV19	-
CASSRRQGDGYTF	TGTGCCAGTAGTCGGCGACAGGGGGATGGCTACACCTTC	TRBD1	TRBJ1-2	TRBV19	-
CASSFLTGLKSTEAFF	TGTGCCAGCAGCTTCCTGACAGGGTTGAAAAGCACTGAAGCTTTCTTT	TRBD1	TRBJ1-1	TRBV5-6	-
CASSSSGFVKNIQYF	TGTGCCAGCAGCTCTTCGGGGTTCGTCAAAAACATTCAGTACTTC	-	TRBJ2-4	TRBV7-9	-
CASSSLDRVGSPLHF	TGTGCCAGCAGCTCCCTCGACAGGGTCGGTTCACCCCTCCACTTT	TRBD1	TRBJ1-6	TRBV7-9	-
CASSFSGRGAGELFF	TGTGCCAGCAGCTTTAGCGGGAGAGGGGCCGGGGAGCTGTTTTTT	TRBD2	TRBJ2-2	TRBV7-2	-
CASSMHSIRDRVSPLHF	TGTGCCAGTAGTATGCACAGTATCCGGGACAGGGTTTCACCCCTCCACTTT	TRBD1	TRBJ1-6	TRBV19	-
CASSPVGGNEQFF	TGTGCCAGCAGCCCGGTAGGGGGTAATGAGCAGTTCTTC	-	TRBJ2-1	TRBV7-2	few
CASSEAGGNQPQHF	TGTGCCAGCAGTGAGGCAGGGGGTAATCAGCCCCAGCATTTT	TRBD1	TRBJ1-5	TRBV2	-
CAFSLVWGNTYEQYF	TGTGCTTTCAGCTTGGTTTGGGGGAACACCTACGAGCAGTACTTC	-	TRBJ2-7	TRBV5-4	few
CASSLRLAGSTRDTQYF	TGTGCCAGCAGCTTAAGACTAGCGGGGAGCACAAGAGATACGCAGTATTTT	TRBD2	TRBJ2-3	TRBV9	-
CATSNYGYTF	TGTGCCACCTCAAACTATGGCTACACCTTC	-	TRBJ1-2	TRBV28	-
CASSEGRVPPGAQHF	TGCGCCAGCAGTGAGGGCAGGGTTCCCCCAGGGGCCCAGCATTTT	-	TRBJ1-5	TRBV10-1	once
CASSFDRRGYTF	TGCGCCAGCAGCTTCGACCGCCGGGGCTACACCTTC	-	TRBJ1-2	TRBV5-1	-
CASSRDSTDTQYF	TGTGCCAGCAGCCGGGACAGCACAGATACGCAGTATTTT	-	TRBJ2-3	TRBV6-5	-
CASSIGTGVGEQYF	TGTGCCAGCAGCATAGGGACAGGGGTGGGGGAGCAGTACTTC	TRBD1	TRBJ2-7	TRBV5-6	-
CASSAWLAGRSEKLFF	TGTGCCAGCAGTGCTTGGTTGGCAGGCCGGTCCGAAAAACTGTTTTTT	-	TRBJ1-4	TRBV2	-
CASSPRPGTGSEAFF	TGTGCCAGCAGCCCGCGTCCCGGGACAGGGTCTGAAGCTTTCTTT	-	TRBJ1-1	TRBV21-1	-
CASSISLGDNSPLHF	TGTGCCAGTAGTATAAGTCTAGGGGACAATTCACCCCTCCACTTT	-	TRBJ1-6	TRBV19	-
CAWSSANTEAFF	TGTGCCTGGAGTTCAGCGAACACTGAAGCTTTCTTT	-	TRBJ1-1	TRBV30	few
CASSPFNDGQETQYF	TGTGCCAGCAGCCCTTTCAACGACGGCCAAGAGACCCAGTACTTC	-	TRBJ2-5	TRBV7-9	few
CASSIFIAGGPSNEQFF	TGCGCCAGCAGCATATTTATAGCGGGAGGGCCTAGCAATGAGCAGTTCTTC	TRBD2	TRBJ2-1	TRBV5-1	-
CASSHTSGGGFEQFF	TGTGCCAGCAGCCATACTAGCGGGGGGGGATTTGAGCAGTTCTTC	TRBD2	TRBJ2-1	TRBV5-4	-
CASRTRFNTEAFF	TGTGCCAGTCGGACACGATTCAACACTGAAGCTTTCTTT	-	TRBJ1-1	TRBV19	-
CASSFGVPNTEAFF	TGTGCCAGCAGTTTTGGGGTCCCGAACACTGAAGCTTTCTTT	-	TRBJ1-1	TRBV27	-
CASSRDTSSYEQYF	TGTGCCAGTAGTAGGGACACCAGCTCCTACGAGCAGTACTTC	-	TRBJ2-7	TRBV19	-
CASSQDMGPVTDNEQFF	TGCGCCAGCAGCCAAGATATGGGACCCGTAACGGACAATGAGCAGTTCTTC	-	TRBJ2-1	TRBV4-1	-